These T cell receptor beta chains were read from a single sample in a study of blood T cell repertoires in COVID-19. The repertoire was sequenced with immunoSEQ multiplex PCR; TCRdb's copy has only in-frame clones and lacks some. The data contain over 150,000 clones, 80% to 90% of them singletons. The sequenced material came from peripheral blood. These receptors came from a human donor in a cohort sampled during active COVID-19. CDR3s include the opening cysteine and the closing phenylalanine or tryptophan. A D gene is named only where the DNA matches it firmly. Rows give clone size only sometimes, using once, few, many, or a class for an expanded clone.

- | TRBJ1-1 | TRBV30 | - | TGTGCCTGGAGTGTTTGGGGGGGTCCGAGATTGAACACTGAAGCTTTCTTT | CAWSVWGGPRLNTEAFF
- | TRBJ2-3 | TRBV27 | - | TGTGCCAGCAGCCCGGACAGCTTAGGCACAGATACGCAGTATTTT | CASSPDSLGTDTQYF
- | TRBJ2-7 | TRBV7-6 | - | TGTGCCAGCAGCTTACTTTCCAGGGGCGGCGAGCAGTACTTC | CASSLLSRGGEQYF
- | TRBJ1-3 | TRBV10-3 | - | TGTGCCATCAGTGACGAGGGAAACTCTGGAAACACCATATATTTT | CAISDEGNSGNTIYF
- | TRBJ1-4 | TRBV19 | - | TGTGCCAGTGGGGCGGCCGGTTACGGCGATGAAAAACTGTTTTTT | CASGAAGYGDEKLFF
- | TRBJ2-1 | TRBV4-1 | - | TGCGCCAGCAGCCCCGGAGGTCTGGACTCCTACAATGAGCAGTTCTTC | CASSPGGLDSYNEQFF
once | TRBJ2-7 | TRBV11-2 | TRBD1 | TGTGCCAGCAGCTCCCTGGGACAGGGCACCTACGAGCAGTACTTC | CASSSLGQGTYEQYF
- | TRBJ2-7 | TRBV13 | TRBD2 | TGTGCCAGCAGCTTAGGGCGGGGGGCGAGCGAGCAGTACTTC | CASSLGRGASEQYF
- | TRBJ1-4 | TRBV28 | - | TGTGCCAGCAGTCGATGGACAGCCTCCTCAACTAATGAAAAACTGTTTTTT | CASSRWTASSTNEKLFF
once | TRBJ2-1 | TRBV29-1 | - | TGCAGCGTTGAAGGGCCCTTCAAAGTCGATGAGCAGTTCTTC | CSVEGPFKVDEQFF
- | TRBJ2-1 | TRBV2 | TRBD2 | TGTGCCAGCAGTGAAGCGCTCCCGAGCGGGAGCTACAATGAGCAGTTCTTC | CASSEALPSGSYNEQFF
few | TRBJ1-5 | TRBV18 | - | TGTGCCAGCTCACCATACGACGCGGGGAGCAATCAGCCCCAGCATTTT | CASSPYDAGSNQPQHF
- | TRBJ2-7 | TRBV30 | TRBD1 | TGTGCCTGGACCTTCAGGGGGTTGCGTCCATCCTACGAGCAGTACTTC | CAWTFRGLRPSYEQYF
- | TRBJ2-1 | TRBV3-1/TRBV3-2 | TRBD2 | TGTGCCAGCAGCCAAGATGGGCTAGCGGGAGAGGCCAATGAGCAGTTCTTC | CASSQDGLAGEANEQFF
- | TRBJ1-1 | TRBV19 | TRBD1 | TGTGCCAGTAGTATAACCCGGACAGGGCTCGGGAACACTGAAGCTTTCTTT | CASSITRTGLGNTEAFF
- | TRBJ2-4 | TRBV30 | TRBD1 | TGTGCCTGGACGGACAGGGGAAGAACAGGAGGCAAAAACATTCAGTACTTC | CAWTDRGRTGGKNIQYF
- | TRBJ2-3 | TRBV19 | TRBD1 | TGTGCCAGTCGTGACAGGGGGGGCCCAGATACGCAGTATTTT | CASRDRGGPDTQYF